These T cell receptor beta chains were read from a single sample in a study of T cell responses to AZD1222 COVID-19 vaccine. Assay: immunoSEQ multiplex PCR; the TCRdb copy retains only in-frame clones and omits some. The profile shows 35,000 to 55,000 clones, 75% to 85% of them singletons. Material: peripheral blood, obtained on day 0 of AZD1222 vaccination. Every receptor here comes from an adult in good health. The CDR3 runs from the conserved cysteine through the conserved F or W. The D gene is left open where the match is weak. Clone size is given for some rows only: seen once, a few or many times, or a class if the clone is expanded.

.,.,TRBV7-9,TRBJ1-1,CASSPEGWWQVMNTEAFF,TGTGCCAGCAGCCCAGAAGGGTGGTGGCAGGTTATGAACACTGAAGCTTTCTTT
.,.,TRBV18,TRBJ1-4,CASSSQGTNEKLFF,TGTGCCAGCTCTTCCCAGGGGACTAATGAAAAACTGTTTTTT
.,TRBD1,TRBV19,TRBJ2-5,CASSSTGGVSETQYF,TGTGCCAGTAGTAGCACAGGGGGCGTAAGTGAGACCCAGTACTTC
.,TRBD1,TRBV14,TRBJ1-5,CASSRQGNQPQHF,TGTGCCAGCAGCCGACAGGGTAATCAGCCCCAGCATTTT
.,.,TRBV29-1,TRBJ1-2,CSVEDWTARNYGYTF,TGCAGCGTTGAAGACTGGACAGCTAGGAACTATGGCTACACCTTC
.,.,TRBV6-5,TRBJ2-1,CASSPDWGSYNEQFF,TGTGCCAGCAGCCCGGACTGGGGCTCCTACAATGAGCAGTTCTTC
.,.,TRBV28,TRBJ1-4,CATVRGGAERKLFF,TGTGCCACCGTAAGGGGAGGGGCGGAACGAAAACTGTTTTTT
.,TRBD1,TRBV10-3,TRBJ1-2,CAISEGQGDVAGYTF,TGTGCCATCAGTGAGGGCCAGGGGGACGTCGCGGGCTACACCTTC
.,TRBD2,TRBV29-1,TRBJ2-1,CSAGTSGRNEQFF,TGCAGCGCTGGGACTAGCGGTCGGAATGAGCAGTTCTTC
.,.,TRBV7-6,TRBJ1-1,CASSRSAYGGDTEAFF,TGTGCCAGCAGCCGATCAGCTTACGGGGGGGACACTGAAGCTTTCTTT
.,.,TRBV5-1,TRBJ2-7,CASSSGDGGEQYF,TGCGCCAGCAGCTCCGGGGACGGTGGCGAGCAGTACTTC
.,TRBD1,TRBV7-8,TRBJ2-4,CASSLDTRTGNIQYF,TGTGCCAGCAGCCTAGATACCCGGACAGGAAACATTCAGTACTTC
.,.,TRBV7-3,TRBJ2-2,CASSFELPRGELFF,TGTGCCAGCAGCTTCGAACTCCCCCGCGGGGAGCTGTTTTTT
once,TRBD2,TRBV14,TRBJ2-1,CASSQAGVKPTYNEQFF,TGTGCCAGCAGCCAGGCGGGAGTCAAACCAACCTACAATGAGCAGTTCTTC
.,TRBD1,TRBV3-1/TRBV3-2,TRBJ1-2,CASSQQGAHTTYGYTF,TGTGCCAGCAGCCAGCAGGGGGCCCACACCACCTATGGCTACACCTTC
.,.,TRBV28,TRBJ2-7,CASSTSGQDYEQYF,.
.,TRBD1,TRBV4-1,TRBJ1-2,CASSLGQGGGWGYTF,TGCGCCAGCAGCCTGGGACAGGGCGGCGGCTGGGGCTACACCTTC
.,.,TRBV7-9,TRBJ2-7,CASSLFAPASYEQYF,TGTGCCAGCAGCTTATTCGCCCCGGCCTCCTACGAGCAGTACTTC
.,.,TRBV28,TRBJ2-7,CASSSLAAGPSSYEQYF,TGTGCCAGCAGTTCCCTGGCGGCAGGCCCGAGCTCCTACGAGCAGTACTTC
.,.,TRBV5-1,TRBJ2-1,CASSLAGLPNEQFF,TGCGCCAGCAGCTTGGCCGGACTGCCCAATGAGCAGTTCTTC
.,.,TRBV24-1,TRBJ2-7,CATSDSGGTYEQYF,TGTGCCACCAGTGATTCTGGGGGGACCTACGAGCAGTACTTC
.,TRBD1,TRBV28,TRBJ1-1,CASSLFRGGWNTEAFF,TGTGCCAGCAGTTTATTCCGAGGGGGCTGGAACACTGAAGCTTTCTTT
few,.,TRBV28,TRBJ1-5,CASLTLDTNQPQHF,TGTGCCAGCCTTACATTGGACACCAATCAGCCCCAGCATTTT
few,.,TRBV7-9,TRBJ2-3,CATSQGFDTQYF,TGTGCCACCTCGCAGGGGTTTGATACGCAGTATTTT
.,.,TRBV7-8,TRBJ1-6,CASSLGQSSRSPLHF,TGTGCCAGCAGCTTAGGACAGTCAAGTAGATCACCCCTCCACTTT
.,.,TRBV2,TRBJ1-5,CARPRGGSHQPQHF,TGTGCCAGACCTAGAGGAGGATCGCATCAGCCCCAGCATTTT
.,.,TRBV5-1,TRBJ1-1,CASSRTTGSNTEAFF,TGCGCCAGCAGCCGGACCACAGGGTCGAACACTGAAGCTTTCTTT
.,.,TRBV28,TRBJ1-2,CASSLGEGGAVYGYTF,TGTGCCAGCAGTTTGGGGGAAGGAGGGGCGGTCTATGGCTACACCTTC
once,.,TRBV11-3,TRBJ1-3,CASSLKRASSSGNTIYF,TGTGCCAGCAGCTTAAAACGGGCTTCGAGCTCTGGAAACACCATATATTTT
.,.,TRBV9,TRBJ2-2,CASSYRLELTGELFF,TGTGCCAGCAGCTACCGACTAGAACTCACCGGGGAGCTGTTTTTT
.,TRBD1,TRBV27,TRBJ1-6,CASRQAGQGWSPLHF,TGTGCCAGCAGGCAGGCGGGACAGGGTTGGTCACCCCTCCACTTT
few,.,TRBV5-6,TRBJ2-5,CASSTGQPGETQYF,TGTGCCAGCAGCACCGGACAGCCGGGAGAGACCCAGTACTTC
.,.,TRBV19,TRBJ1-1,CASSIRGAETEAFF,TGTGCCAGTAGTATTCGGGGGGCAGAGACTGAAGCTTTCTTT
.,.,TRBV28,TRBJ1-6,CASSARRDPLSLHF,TGTGCCAGCAGTGCACGCCGGGACCCTCTTTCCCTCCACTTT
.,TRBD2,TRBV28,TRBJ2-1,CASNSGWRGVNNEQFF,TGTGCCAGCAATTCGGGTTGGCGGGGGGTAAACAATGAGCAGTTCTTC
few,.,TRBV5-4,TRBJ2-6,CASSLVGTGANVLTF,TGTGCCAGCAGCTTGGTGGGCACGGGGGCCAACGTCCTGACTTTC
.,.,TRBV3-1/TRBV3-2,TRBJ1-6,CASSSNSGGSNSPLHF,TGTGCCAGCAGCTCCAACTCGGGCGGTAGTAATTCACCCCTCCACTTT
.,.,TRBV19,TRBJ1-1,CASSRERRTEAFF,TGTGCCAGTAGTAGGGAACGCAGGACTGAAGCTTTCTTT
.,.,TRBV5-5,TRBJ1-2,CASSPDTSYGYTF,TGTGCCAGCAGCCCGGACACCTCCTATGGCTACACCTTC
once,.,TRBV28,TRBJ2-1,CASSLYREGYNEQFF,TGTGCCAGCAGTTTATACAGGGAAGGGTACAATGAGCAGTTCTTC
.,.,TRBV28,TRBJ2-1,CASSPIGGSSYNEQFF,TGTGCCAGCAGTCCCATAGGGGGGAGCTCCTACAATGAGCAGTTCTTC